One and the same sample provided the 9 T cell receptor beta chains below, sequenced in a study of CD8+CD57+ T cells in acquired aplastic anemia. Genomic DNA, serving as template, underwent TCR beta VDJ and CDR3 profiling. TCRdb redid the calling of the reads with MiXCR, one entry per CDR3 protein. The data hold some 240,000 distinct CDR3 sequences, with 34% observed a single time. Material for sequencing was sorted CD4+, CD8+, or CD8+CD57+ T cells (not recorded which) from PBMCs. These receptor sequences come from a human donor in good health, serving as a control.

In this sample, this clonotype turned up a few times. This sequence joins TRBV20-1 and TRBJ1-1; D is unclear. Germline CDR1 is DFQATT and CDR2 is SNEGSKA (reference sequence). V was pared by 3 bases and J by 4 bases, with 15 bases between. The CDR3 is 14 residues long. In DNA, the CDR3 is TGCAGTGCTAGCCCGCCGGCATGGGCCACTGAAGCTTTCTTT. Its translation is CSASPPAWATEAFF.

This chain uses TRBV29-1 with TRBJ2-5, with no clear D. Germline CDR1 reads SQVTM; CDR2 reads ANQGSEA. The CDR3 sequence is 14 residues long. Trimming shortened V by 3 bases and J by 1 base, and 12 bases separated the two germline ends. The CDR3 sequence: CSVEEGRIQETQYF. The DNA for the CDR3 is TGCAGCGTTGAGGAAGGACGTATCCAAGAGACCCAGTACTTC.

The J gene is TRBJ2-7, the V gene TRBV7-2, with 7 bases lining up with TRBD2. J was trimmed by 0 bases and V by 5 bases; bases with no gene match: 7. Germline CDR1 SGHTA, CDR2 FQGNSA. This CDR3 has 15 residues. CDR3 DNA: TGTGCCAGCAGCGGGAGAGCGGGGTTCTCCTACGAGCAGTACTTC. Its translation is CASSGRAGFSYEQYF.

The chain is built from TRBV11-2 and TRBJ2-3, with 7 bases aligning to TRBD2. This CDR3 region has 15 residues. The trim removed 5 bases at V and 5 bases at J, leaving 10 bases unmatched. In germline, CDR1 is SGHAT, CDR2 FQNNGV. CDR3: CASSARPAGIDTQYF. The CDR3 DNA reads as TGTGCCAGCAGCGCGAGACCAGCGGGGATAGATACGCAGTATTTT.

Remarks on this clonotype: This sequence may be a read error, since a much larger clone differs from it by one base. The rearrangement uses TRBV7-3 and TRBJ2-3; unclear D gene. The CDR3 runs 17 residues. Trimming cost V 1 base and J 6 bases, with 20 bases left between them. Per the germline V gene, CDR1 is SGHTA and CDR2 is FQGTGA. This CDR3 is CASSLRLVGQPSDTQYF. The CDR3, as DNA: TGTGCCAGCAGCTTAAGGCTTGTAGGGCAACCGAGCGATACGCAGTATTTT.

This clonotype was observed many times. An end of the junction differs from the germline gene, which may be a read error. The CDR3 sequence: CASSPGTSGAF. In DNA, the CDR3 is TGTGCCAGCAGCCCAGGGACAAGCGGGGCGTTC. The chain employs TRBV7-2 and TRBJ2-1; D perhaps matches TRBD2 (7 bases). The CDR3 runs to 11 residues. CDR1 and CDR2 (germline): SGHTA, FQGNSA.

In regard to this clonotype: The junction differs from germline at one of its ends, possibly a read error. The chain couples TRBV2 to TRBJ2-7; D unclear. The CDR3 consists of 11 residues. CDR1 and CDR2 from the germline V gene are SNHLY and FYNNEI. CDR3 nucleotides: TGTGCCAGCAGAGAAGGACGTGAGCAGTACTTC. Amino acid sequence: CASREGREQYF.

This clonotype was counted ten times or more. V gene TRBV6-4 combines with J gene TRBJ1-6, with D unclear. CDR1 and CDR2 (germline): MRHNA, SNTAGT. This CDR3 comprises 18 residues. V was trimmed by 0 bases and J by 0 bases, leaving 12 bases between them. The CDR3 bases are TGTGCCAGCAGTGACTCGATCCCGCAGACCTCCTATAATTCACCCCTCCACTTT. Protein: CASSDSIPQTSYNSPLHF.

This clonotype was detected only a few times. This rearrangement joins TRBV2 to TRBJ2-5; 7 bases map to TRBD1. The CDR3 is 15 residues long. V gave up 6 bases and J gave up 5 bases; unmatched junction bases: 12. Germline V lookup: CDR1 SNHLY, CDR2 FYNNEI. CDR3 protein: CASSRRGQLEETQYF. The CDR3 nucleotides read TGTGCCAGCAGCAGAAGGGGACAGCTCGAGGAGACCCAGTACTTC.